The present T cell receptor beta chain was sequenced within a study of blood T cell repertoires in COVID-19. Overall study context: Donors in the United States, Italy and Spain gave samples during acute or convalescent COVID-19. Sample material is recorded as cDNA or gDNA derived from T cells, B-cell-depleted T cells, or PBMCs.

This CDR3 comprises 16 residues. Trimming removed 7 bases at V and 1 base at J, with 19 bases between. Per the study methods: Estimated nucleated cell counts came from reference gene primer amplification. Method: immunoSEQ multiplex PCR; TCRdb's copy keeps in-frame clones and lacks some. From that table come the V and J calls and clone size; the DNA was used to work out D and trimming. The sample carries approximately 69,000 clones, 90% recorded once. This TCR came from a man aged 45-60 years with acute or convalescent COVID-19. Material for sequencing was peripheral blood. The J gene is TRBJ1-1, the V gene TRBV23-1, with unresolved D. TRBV23-1 is filed as an ORF, its function uncertain. CDR3 coding DNA: TGCGCCAGCACCCAGGATGAGGGTTGGAAGAACACTGAAGCTTTCTTT. Translation gives CASTQDEGWKNTEAFF.